What follows are 17 T cell receptor beta chains derived from one specimen sequenced in a study of T cell repertoires in cytomegalovirus infection. TCRdb recomputed calls from the reads with MiXCR, one row per CDR3 protein. The sample consists of fewer than 850,000 distinct CDR3 sequences, about 29% of them appearing once. Their cognate antigens are unknown. The sample was cultured CD8+ T cells from PBMCs, taken from culture after CMV antigen stimulation. The receptors were sampled from a human donor in good health (CMV status not recorded). Some clones in this sample may be carry-over from other donors' samples.

The chain links TRBV7-3 to TRBJ2-7; D is possibly TRBD2 (7 bases). Germline CDR1 is SGHTA and CDR2 is FQGTGA. Trimming stripped 6 bases from V and 1 base from J, with 19 bases between. This CDR3 is built from 16 residues. The CDR3 coding sequence is TGTGCCAGCAGGTCTAGAGGGGGGGGACCTTCCTACGAGCAGTACGTC. The encoded protein is CASRSRGGGPSYEQYV.

The sample holds a few counts of this clonotype. The chain employs TRBV24-1 and TRBJ1-3; no clear D. V lost 2 bases, J lost 5 bases, and 12 bases lay in between. Germline V gives CDR1 KGHDR, CDR2 SFDVKD. The CDR3 loop spans 15 amino acids. CDR3 region: CATSDSALTRNTIYF. The DNA of the CDR3 is TGTGCCACCAGTGATTCGGCTCTGACAAGAAACACCATATATTTT.

This rearrangement joins TRBV7-8 to TRBJ2-5, with a tentative D call TRBD2 (7 bases). Deletions cut 1 base from V and 5 bases from J, with 17 bases between. Per germline, CDR1 SGHVS and CDR2 FQNEAQ. There are 16 residues in the CDR3. DNA for the CDR3: TGTGCCAGCAGCTTAGGTTTGCGGGGGCTAGGGGAGACCCAGTACTTC. The encoded protein is CASSLGLRGLGETQYF.

The chain combines TRBV5-5 with TRBJ1-2; weak D call: TRBD1 (6 bases). Trimming shortened V by 0 bases and J by 5 bases, and 14 bases separated the two germline ends. In germline, CDR1 is SGHKS, CDR2 YYEKEE (reference sequence). The length of the CDR3 is 15 residues. The DNA for the CDR3 is TGTGCCAGCAGCTTGGAGGGGGGGCTTCGTTATGGCTACACCTTC. Amino acid sequence: CASSLEGGLRYGYTF.

The V and J genes are TRBV2 and TRBJ1-1, with a weak D call TRBD1 (6 bases). The CDR3 length is 15 residues. V lost 2 bases to trimming and J lost 5 bases, with 15 bases between them. The germline V gene has CDR1 SNHLY and CDR2 FYNNEI. The CDR3 here is CASSEPTGEGTEAFF. CDR3 sequence (DNA): TGTGCCAGCAGTGAACCGACAGGCGAGGGGACTGAAGCTTTCTTT.

This clonotype was counted ten times or more. At one of its ends the junction is not consistent with the germline gene, which may arise from a read error. The genes are TRBV7-7 and TRBJ2-3; possibly TRBD1 for D (5 bases). This CDR3 region has 14 residues. CDR1 is SSHAT, CDR2 FNYEAQ, per germline (reference sequence). This chain's CDR3 is CASSLAQGLDTQYF. In DNA form, the CDR3 reads TGTGCTAGCAGCTTGGCTCAGGGTTTGGATACGCAGTATTTT.

The chain recombines TRBV29-1 with TRBJ2-1, with unresolved D. Trimming left V 7 bases short and J 3 bases short, with 13 bases between. CDR3 length: 13 amino acids. Germline-derived CDR1 and CDR2 are SQVTM and ANQGSEA. CDR3 protein: CSAERGFYNEQFF. DNA of the CDR3: TGCAGCGCAGAACGAGGTTTCTACAATGAGCAGTTCTTC.

The rearrangement joins TRBV7-9 to TRBJ1-3; no clear D. V was shortened by 1 base and J by 3 bases, with 4 bases between the two germline ends. This CDR3 is 13 amino acids long. From germline, CDR1 is SEHNR and CDR2 FQNEAQ (reference sequence). This CDR3 reads CASSLGNGNTIYF. The CDR3 DNA is TGTGCCAGCAGCTTAGGGAATGGAAACACCATATATTTT.

The chain joins TRBV7-2 to TRBJ1-1; TRBD1 might be the D (6 bases). Germline V lookup: CDR1 SGHTA, CDR2 FQGNSA. This CDR3 comprises 15 residues. The V end lost 5 bases, the J end lost 4 bases, and 17 bases lay between the germline ends. The CDR3 region is CASSPPPWGLTEAFF. Written as DNA, the CDR3 is TGTGCCAGCAGCCCGCCCCCCTGGGGGCTCACTGAAGCTTTCTTT.

Ten or more counts support this clonotype. The V call is TRBV7-2, the J call TRBJ2-7, with TRBD1 matching over 7 bases. CDR3 length: 14 residues. Per germline, CDR1 SGHTA and CDR2 FQGNSA. V trimming: 4 bases; J trimming: 2 bases; junction bases outside the gene matches: 5. This CDR3 reads CASSWPGQTYEQYF. As DNA, the CDR3 is TGTGCCAGCAGCTGGCCGGGACAGACCTACGAGCAGTACTTC.

This clonotype has just a few counts. The chain links TRBV7-6 to TRBJ1-1; TRBD1 matches at 7 bases. The V gene end was trimmed by 1 base and the J gene end by 1 base; junction bases not matched to a gene: 6. Per germline, CDR1 SGHVS and CDR2 FNYEAQ. The CDR3 runs 16 residues. CDR3 sequence (DNA): TGTGCCAGCAGCTTAGTCAGGGACAGCCGGAACACTGAAGCTTTCTTT. Protein: CASSLVRDSRNTEAFF.

This clonotype was seen many times. The chain is built from TRBV7-2 and TRBJ2-1; D gene ambiguous. Per the germline V gene, CDR1 is SGHTA and CDR2 is FQGNSA. The CDR3 has 13 amino acids. V lost 4 bases and J lost 5, with 9 bases in between. DNA for the CDR3: TGTGCCAGCAGCTACTCCATGGACAATGAGCAGTTCTTC. It specifies CASSYSMDNEQFF.

This clonotype was picked up a small number of times. V usage is TRBV4-3 and J usage is TRBJ1-4; the D gene is possibly TRBD1 (5 bases). The CDR3 length is 15 residues. Per germline, CDR1 LGHNA and CDR2 YSLEER. The V end lost 5 bases, the J end lost 2 bases, and 12 bases lay between the germline ends. The CDR3 sequence: CASSVIGGTNEKLFF. Written as DNA, the CDR3 is TGCGCCAGCAGCGTGATCGGGGGGACTAATGAAAAACTGTTTTTT.

This clonotype occurred many times. The V and J genes are TRBV6-6 and TRBJ1-3; 7 nucleotides line up with TRBD1. The CDR3 covers 16 residues. From germline, CDR1 is MNHNY and CDR2 SVGAGI (reference sequence). With 2 bases clipped from V and 4 bases from J, the junction kept 8 bases outside the gene matches. CDR3 region: CASSYTPQTGGNTIYF. Written as DNA, the CDR3 is TGTGCCAGCAGTTACACCCCCCAGACAGGGGGAAACACCATATATTTT.

The chain is built from TRBV2 and TRBJ2-4; no clear D. This CDR3 is built from 11 residues. Germline assignment: CDR1 SNHLY and CDR2 FYNNEI. V was trimmed by 6 bases and J by 4 bases, leaving 4 bases between them. CDR3 residues: CASRGKNIQYF. The CDR3 region has the DNA TGTGCCAGCAGGGGTAAAAACATTCAGTACTTC.

The chain carries TRBV7-9 and TRBJ2-1; no clear D. Trimming left V 5 bases short and J 8 bases short, with 10 bases between. The CDR3 covers 12 residues. CDR1 and CDR2 from the germline V gene are SEHNR and FQNEAQ (reference sequence). CDR3 sequence reads: CASSRNRDEQFF. In DNA form, the CDR3 reads TGTGCCAGCAGCCGAAACCGGGATGAGCAGTTCTTC.

Ten or more counts support this clonotype. The chain links TRBV7-8 to TRBJ2-7, with D maybe TRBD2 (6 bases). Per the germline V gene, CDR1 is SGHVS and CDR2 is FQNEAQ. The CDR3 has 19 residues. V lost 5 bases and J lost 0, with 26 bases in between. CDR3 DNA sequence: TGTGCCAGCAGCCCGCGGCGGAGGGCTTCCGGGGTGAGCTCCTACGAGCAGTACTTC. This encodes CASSPRRRASGVSSYEQYF.